Sequencing of this TCR beta chain was carried out in a study of PD-1 blockade in classical Hodgkin lymphoma. Some clones are missing from TCRdb's copy, which holds only in-frame ones; the method was immunoSEQ multiplex PCR. The sample records some 11,000 clones, around 70% being singletons. Indicated time point: cycle 4 day 1 (C4D1), after more than five weeks of nivolumab. Each of the patients experienced relapse following autologous stem cell transplantation, and their brentuximab vedotin exposure differed. Thawed PBMCs underwent magnetic negative selection to yield purified CD4+ T cells. Per the germline V gene, CDR1 is MDHEN and CDR2 is SYDVKM. V dropped 6 bases and J dropped 8; count of bases not matched to a gene: 19. This CDR3 region has 17 residues.

Sequenced material: CD4+ T cells from blood, taken before the fourth cycle of nivolumab. The rearrangement links TRBV28 to TRBJ2-1, with TRBD1 matching 7 bases. This sequence originates from a human donor with classical Hodgkin lymphoma. The CDR3 sequence is CASSQTARDRGRYEQFF. The CDR3 DNA sequence: TGTGCCAGCAGCCAGACAGCCCGGGACAGAGGGCGGTATGAGCAGTTCTTC. Combining the CDR3 with reference TRBV28 and TRBJ2-1 gives the whole variable domain DVKVTQSSRYLVKRTGEKVFLECVQDMDHENMFWYRQDPGLGLRLIYFSYDVKMKEKGDIPEGYSVSREKKERFSLILESASTNQTSMYLCASSQTARDRGRYEQFFGPGTRLTVL.